This T cell receptor (beta chain) was identified during a study of PD-L1 blockade in urothelial cancer (dated by TCRdb to the late 2010s). Some background on the complete study: Therapy was started in the mid-2010s for all patients, and atezolizumab 1,200 mg was administered intravenously every 3 weeks. Blood samples were analyzed at 3 weeks after treatment start (second dose) and at 6 weeks after treatment start. Blood samples gave a median of around 140,000 T cells and 80,000 or so unique TCRs, with a median clonality of approximately 0.08. Durable clinical benefit was achieved by nine patients but not by the remaining 20. An exploratory multi-omic analysis was conducted of the somatic, immune and clinical correlates of response to PD-L1 blockade with atezolizumab in urothelial cancer. Patients had an ECOG performance status of 0 or 1 and had received between 0 and 3 prior chemotherapy regimens. TCR sequencing covered pretreatment tumor samples and matched, serially collected peripheral blood taken before and after atezolizumab treatment. Durable clinical benefit meant progression-free survival longer than 6 months, and TCR features were also tested against progression-free and overall survival. In the same patients, whole exome sequencing and RNA sequencing of pretreatment tumors were performed in addition to TCR sequencing. Approximately 30 patients had pretreatment blood TCR-seq, some 25 had at least one posttreatment blood collection, and some 25 had tumor TCR-seq. About 85% of the roughly 29 patients were identified as males with urothelial cancer of bladder origin, and a prior smoking history was reported by 18 of 29 patients. Study-level results and caveats: At 3 weeks after the start of treatment, tumor-associated TCR clones in peripheral blood had expanded more in patients with durable benefit (n of about 21, p = 0.022). Improved progression-free and overall survival was associated with having pretreatment peripheral blood TCR clonality below the median. Small sample size (n ≈ 29) and many exploratory analyses mean the results are intended to be hypothesis-generating.

The time point label of this sample denotes: peripheral blood 6 weeks after treatment start. The cohort comprised 30 or so patients with locally advanced or metastatic urothelial carcinoma treated at Memorial Sloan Kettering on a trial protocol. Peripheral blood mononuclear cells were collected pretreatment and during treatment, with between 1 and 8 total time points obtained per patient. The Qiagen DNeasy Blood extraction kit was used to purify genomic DNA from total PBMCs and tumor samples. PBMCs were collected pretreatment and during treatment, and were isolated and stored as previously described. About this clone itself: It has no known antigen specificity. The input lacks base qualities; no much larger clone sits a single base away. The sample carries other DNA sequences with the same CDR3.

The germline V gene yields SGHAT for CDR1 and FQNNGV for CDR2. Ends trimmed: V by 3 bases, J by 1 base; bases unmatched to a gene: 4. The CDR3 contains 15 residues, cysteine and phenylalanine counted. CDR3 DNA only is kept here, 45 bases in frame from base 1. Synthetic TCR analog templates were spiked into each PCR to estimate absolute template abundance from read counts. The immunoSEQ assay was used to amplify TCRbeta CDR3 regions from genomic DNA with bias-controlled V and J gene primers. Sequencing of rearranged TCRbeta segments was performed at approximately 20X coverage. From the authors' description of their analysis: Clustering was used to correct sequencing errors, and CDR3s were annotated against IMGT so that V, D and J genes could be assigned. Downstream analyses used only productive TCRbeta rearrangements, leaving out any out-of-frame or stop-codon sequences. Clonality was calculated as one minus the Shannon entropy normalized by the log of the number of unique productive sequences. Fisher's exact test with Benjamini-Hochberg correction, using a cutoff of adjusted p below 0.01, was how clones that differed between time points or between blood and tumor were identified. TCRdb obtained this table from immuneACCESS and retained in-frame rearrangements with V and J assigned. These tables miss some clones; where compared with another copy, unresolved V genes account for less than half of the shortfall, and the remainder is unexplained. V and J calls and clone size follow that table, whereas D and trimming were derived from the DNA. The sample has around 93,000 clones on record, over 65% of them singletons. The ten largest clones capture about 8.4% of the sample.

The sequence derives from a man aged 65 to 79 with urothelial cancer. The sequence joins TRBV11-2 to TRBJ1-1; a stretch of 8 junction bases matches TRBD1. Sequenced material: PBMCs, taken around atezolizumab (anti-PD-L1) treatment. The DNA reads TGTGCCAGCAGCTTCATAGGACAGGGGAACACTGAAGCTTTCTTT. Its protein reads: CASSFIGQGNTEAFF.